The following is a T cell receptor beta chain sequence with its context. No antigen is known for it. This CDR3 has 13 residues. CDR1 is SGDLS, CDR2 YYNGEE, per germline. Trimming removed 0 bases from V and 3 bases from J, with 6 bases in between. The sample belongs to a study of graft-versus-host responses after intestinal transplantation. Study outcomes and limitations: Peak levels of circulating GvH clones tracked with early post-transplant HvG declines. The presence of high graft-versus-host to host-versus-graft clonal ratios in allografts characterized patients with graft-donor T cell macrochimerism.

Measured with immunoSEQ multiplex PCR; TCRdb has only the in-frame clones, and not every one. Found here are 14,000 to 15,000 clones, around 94% of them singletons; the top ten hold 0.55% to 0.9%. V gene TRBV9 combines with J gene TRBJ2-5; weak D call: TRBD1 (6 bases). The sample in question was PBMCs, obtained 9 days after transplant. This receptor was taken from a human patient who received an intestinal transplant, so some T cells may come from the graft donor. CDR3 in DNA: TGTGCCAGCAGCGTAGCAGGGGAAGAGACCCAGTACTTC. Translating it yields CASSVAGEETQYF.